What follows are 13 T cell receptor beta chains derived from one specimen sequenced in a study of blood T cell repertoires in COVID-19 (dated by TCRdb to the early 2020s). The library was generated by the immunoSEQ multiplex PCR assay. TCRdb obtained this table from immuneACCESS and retained in-frame rearrangements with V and J assigned. These tables miss some clones; where compared with another copy, unresolved V genes account for less than half of the shortfall, and the remainder is unexplained. The sample includes 34,000 or so clones, with about 90% observed a single time. Clones ranked in the top ten supply 14% to 15% of the sample. The sample consisted of peripheral blood. Receptor source: a man aged 55 to 70 with active COVID-19.

The chain recombines TRBV24-1 with TRBJ1-1; weak D call: TRBD1 (5 bases). This CDR3 has 14 residues. V was pared by 3 bases and J by 2 bases, with 9 bases between. Germline-derived CDR1 and CDR2 are KGHDR and SFDVKD. The CDR3 DNA reads TGTGCCACCAGTGATGGAGACAGAAACACTGAAGCTTTCTTT. As protein: CATSDGDRNTEAFF.

This chain links TRBV6-5 with TRBJ2-5; TRBD1 agrees at 9 bases. Germline CDR1 MNHEY, CDR2 SVGAGI. CDR3 length equals 14 residues. The J segment lost 4 bases and the V segment lost 5 bases, leaving 5 bases of the junction unmatched. CDR3 amino acids: CASSLQDRGETQYF. CDR3 bases: TGTGCCAGCAGTCTCCAGGACAGGGGAGAGACCCAGTACTTC.

This chain uses TRBV5-6 with TRBJ2-7, with 9 bases identical to TRBD1. This CDR3 spans 14 amino acids. Germline loops: CDR1 SGHDT, CDR2 YYEEEE. After removal of 3 bases from V and 3 bases from J, the junction contained 4 bases not matched to a gene. CDR3 region: CASSSGQGIYEQYF. The CDR3 DNA is TGTGCCAGCAGCTCGGGACAGGGAATCTACGAGCAGTACTTC.

The chain recombines TRBV6-5 with TRBJ1-2; TRBD1 matches at 7 bases. In germline, CDR1 is MNHEY, CDR2 SVGAGI. CDR3 length equals 15 residues. V was clipped by 4 bases and J by 4 bases; unmatched bases: 9. CDR3 sequence (DNA): TGTGCCAGCAGTTTAACCCGGACAGGTGGCTATGGCTACACCTTC. It translates to CASSLTRTGGYGYTF.

The count of this clone is one. The chain combines TRBV25-1 with TRBJ2-5, with 8 bases fitting TRBD1. The CDR3 sequence is 16 residues long. Trimming at V came to 4 bases and at J to 2 bases, leaving 9 bases not matched to a gene. Germline assignment: CDR1 MGHDK and CDR2 SYGVNS. The CDR3 here is CASSGILRGLQETQYF. The CDR3 DNA sequence: TGTGCCAGCAGTGGTATCCTCAGGGGGCTTCAAGAGACCCAGTACTTC.

This chain joins TRBV19 and TRBJ2-7, with D possibly being TRBD1 (6 bases). The length of the CDR3 is 16 residues. V dropped 7 bases and J dropped 3 bases, with 22 bases sitting between them. CDR1 and CDR2 from the germline V gene are LNHDA and SQIVND (reference sequence). In DNA form, the CDR3 reads TGTGCCAGTACGGAGTCGGGGACAATGACAGTCTACGAGCAGTACTTC. Amino acid sequence: CASTESGTMTVYEQYF.

This chain connects TRBV18 to TRBJ1-2; a weak D match, TRBD1 (6 bases). CDR1 KGHSH and CDR2 LQKENI come from the germline V gene. CDR3 size: 14 residues. Trimming took 3 bases from V and 8 from J, leaving 16 bases between them. Here the CDR3 DNA reads TGTGCCAGCTCACCGACCGCGGGGGCGGAAGGCTACACCTTC. Protein: CASSPTAGAEGYTF.

This clone was recorded a few times. The chain links TRBV4-1 to TRBJ1-5; TRBD1 is a possible D gene (5 bases). CDR1 and CDR2 (germline): MGHRA, YSYEKL. V shed 1 base and J shed 3 bases, with 7 bases lying between them. This CDR3 is built from 14 residues. The CDR3 protein is CASSQGQPNQPQHF. The DNA for the CDR3 is TGCGCCAGCAGCCAAGGACAGCCCAATCAGCCCCAGCATTTT.

In its sample, this clone was seen a few times. The rearrangement uses TRBV6-5 and TRBJ2-1; D remains unclear. The germline gives CDR1 MNHEY, CDR2 SVGAGI. The length of the CDR3 is 13 residues. Trimming left V 0 bases short and J 7 bases short, with 7 bases between. The CDR3 DNA follows: TGTGCCAGCAGTTACTCGGGCAAAAATGAGCAGTTCTTC. Its protein is CASSYSGKNEQFF.

Concerning this clone: The junction does not match germline at one end; this may be a read error. The DNA for the CDR3 is TGTGCCAGCAGCCTAACAGGGACTAGCACAGATACGCAGTATTTT. This gives the protein CASSLTGTSTDTQYF. The chain is built from TRBV7-3 and TRBJ2-3, with D perhaps matching TRBD1 or TRBD2 (6 bases each). This CDR3 spans 15 amino acids. The germline gives CDR1 SGHTA, CDR2 FQGTGA.

V and J are TRBV27 and TRBJ2-3; no clear D. CDR1 is MNHEY and CDR2 is SMNVEV in the germline V gene (reference sequence). The CDR3 spans 15 residues. V gave up 3 bases and J gave up 4 bases, with 14 bases separating them. In DNA form, the CDR3 reads TGTGCCAGCAGTTTTCCAGCCGCCGGAGCAGATACGCAGTATTTT. Protein: CASSFPAAGADTQYF.

In DNA form, the CDR3 reads TGTGCCAGCACCCCCCCGGGACTAGCGGGAGGCCCCTACAATGAGCAGTTCTTC. This codes for CASTPPGLAGGPYNEQFF. This rearrangement joins TRBV28 to TRBJ2-1, with 15 nucleotides matching TRBD2. The CDR3 covers 18 residues. V lost 7 bases, J lost 2 bases, and 9 bases stayed unmatched. Germline V gives CDR1 MDHEN, CDR2 SYDVKM.

The genes are TRBV9 and TRBJ2-7, with 7 bases identical to TRBD1. The V and J ends lost 0 bases and 3 bases, in that order; junction bases with no gene match: 6. The CDR3 loop spans 15 amino acids. Germline CDR1 SGDLS, CDR2 YYNGEE. The CDR3 DNA reads TGTGCCAGCAGCGTAGAGCAGGGGGTTGGCTACGAGCAGTACTTC. Protein product: CASSVEQGVGYEQYF. The complete variable domain, with remaining parts taken from reference TRBV9 and TRBJ2-7, reads DSGVTQTPKHLITATGQRVTLRCSPRSGDLSVYWYQQSLDQGLQFLIQYYNGEERAKGNILERFSAQQFPDLHSELNLSSLELGDSALYFCASSVEQGVGYEQYFGPGTRLTVT.